The 29 T cell receptor beta chains given below trace back to one sample, sequenced in a study of T-cell reconstitution after alpha-beta-depleted transplantation in children. A TCRbeta library incorporating unique molecular identifiers was prepared. Each CDR3 protein is one row after TCRdb ran MiXCR on the PCR reads. The sample has roughly 570,000 distinct CDR3 sequences, 27% seen once. Sequencing used PBMCs, obtained before TCRalphabeta/CD19-depleted stem cell transplant. The receptor set was obtained from a boy under two years old with Wiskott-Aldrich syndrome, due to receive a stem cell transplant.

The chain has TRBV7-6 and TRBJ2-7, with 8 bases matching TRBD2. The CDR3 is made up of 14 amino acids. From germline, CDR1 is SGHVS and CDR2 FNYEAQ. J lost 3 bases, V lost 2 bases, and 3 bases had no gene match. CDR3 nucleotides: TGTGCCAGCAGCTTACTCGGGGGGGTCTACGAGCAGTACTTC. Residues: CASSLLGGVYEQYF.

This clonotype appeared a few times. The chain combines TRBV7-8 with TRBJ2-5; 7 bases are a match to TRBD1. Germline V lookup: CDR1 SGHVS, CDR2 FQNEAQ. The V and J ends lost 7 bases and 6 bases, in that order; junction bases with no gene match: 8. The CDR3 is 13 amino acids. The CDR3 region is CASTKTGVQTQYF. CDR3 bases: TGTGCCAGCACCAAAACAGGGGTGCAGACCCAGTACTTC.

This clonotype was detected a few times. For the CDR3, the DNA is TGCAGTGCCGGGGGACCCGGCATCCATGAGCAGTTCTTC. Protein product: CSAGGPGIHEQFF. V and J are TRBV20-1 and TRBJ2-1, with D possibly matching TRBD2 (6 bases). Between the trimmed V and J ends, which lost 6 bases and 8 bases, there was a span of 17 bases. Germline V gene sequence: CDR1 DFQATT, CDR2 SNEGSKA (reference sequence). This CDR3 spans 13 amino acids.

This clonotype was seen a few times. The chain employs TRBV2 and TRBJ2-7, with 8 bases lining up with TRBD2. The CDR3 is 12 amino acids. Germline V gene lookup returns CDR1 SNHLY and CDR2 FYNNEI. V shed 10 bases, J shed 8 bases, and the junction held 10 bases outside the gene matches. The DNA of the CDR3 is TGTGCCATAGGACAGCGGGGGAGGCAGCAGTACTTC. Its protein is CAIGQRGRQQYF.

The genes are TRBV15 and TRBJ2-7, with 9 bases fitting TRBD2. Germline assignment: CDR1 LNHNV and CDR2 YYDKDF (reference sequence). V gave up 3 bases and J gave up 0 bases; unmatched junction bases: 3. CDR3 length equals 15 residues. CDR3 bases: TGTGCCACCAGCAGTACTAGCGGGCGCTCCTACGAGCAGTACTTC. It specifies CATSSTSGRSYEQYF.

The chain recombines TRBV29-1 with TRBJ2-5; 9 nucleotides line up with TRBD2. The CDR3 runs 15 residues. Unmatched junction bases numbered 12, after V lost 7 bases and J lost 3 bases. Looked up from germline, CDR1 is SQVTM and CDR2 is ANQGSEA. The CDR3 loop reads CSALAGVGKKETQYF. The CDR3 DNA is TGCAGCGCCTTAGCGGGAGTTGGGAAGAAAGAGACCCAGTACTTC.

V gene TRBV5-1 combines with J gene TRBJ2-2; tentatively, D is TRBD2 (6 bases). The germline gives CDR1 SGHRS, CDR2 YFSETQ. This CDR3 comprises 14 residues. The ends were cut back, 0 bases at V and 6 bases at J, with 9 bases in the middle. The CDR3 region is CASSLVLAPGELFF. The CDR3 DNA sequence: TGCGCCAGCAGCTTGGTACTAGCCCCCGGGGAGCTGTTTTTT.

This clonotype was seen just once. The J gene is TRBJ2-7, the V gene TRBV20-1; 7 bases match TRBD1. CDR1 DFQATT and CDR2 SNEGSKA come from the germline V gene (reference sequence). V shed 0 bases and J 0 bases; nucleotides not matched to a gene: 8. This CDR3 comprises 16 residues. The CDR3 nucleotides read TGCAGTGCTAGAGATCCTAGACAGGGACCCTCCTACGAGCAGTACTTC. Its translation is CSARDPRQGPSYEQYF.

This chain uses TRBV7-9 with TRBJ1-2, with TRBD1 identical over 7 bases. Germline V gene sequence: CDR1 SEHNR, CDR2 FQNEAQ (reference sequence). The ends lost 5 bases at V and 6 bases at J; junction bases unmatched: 12. The CDR3 has 15 amino acids. CDR3 sequence reads: CASSTEITGVHGYTF. The CDR3 DNA sequence: TGTGCCAGCAGCACGGAAATCACAGGGGTCCATGGCTACACCTTC.

In its sample, this clonotype was seen a few times. The J gene is TRBJ2-1, the V gene TRBV20-1; 7 nucleotides align to TRBD1. The CDR3 runs 14 residues. V lost 6 bases, J lost 4 bases, and 9 bases stayed unmatched. From germline, CDR1 is DFQATT and CDR2 SNEGSKA (reference sequence). The CDR3 DNA sequence: TGCAGTGCCCTGGGACAGATAAGTTACAATGAGCAGTTCTTC. Encoded protein: CSALGQISYNEQFF.

The V and J genes are TRBV29-1 and TRBJ2-7, with D perhaps matching TRBD2 (6 bases). Germline CDR1 is SQVTM and CDR2 is ANQGSEA. The CDR3 sequence is 14 residues long. Trimming cost V 4 bases and J 5 bases, with 18 bases left between them. Here the CDR3 reads CSVGSGELRNEQYF. The CDR3 nucleotides read TGCAGCGTTGGGTCGGGAGAATTGAGGAACGAGCAGTACTTC.

The V call is TRBV29-1, the J call TRBJ1-2; D possibly corresponds to TRBD1 (6 bases). CDR3 length: 13 amino acids. The ends were cut back, 3 bases at V and 9 bases at J, with 17 bases in the middle. The germline gives CDR1 SQVTM, CDR2 ANQGSEA. The CDR3 bases are TGCAGCGTTGATACGTTTCAGGGGTCGAGCTACACCTTC. This gives the protein CSVDTFQGSSYTF.

This chain connects TRBV4-2 to TRBJ2-1; TRBD2 matches 8 bases. J lost 0 bases, V lost 0 bases, and 7 bases had no gene match. The CDR3 has 18 amino acids. Germline V CDR1 and CDR2: LGHNA, YNFKEQ. The CDR3 region is CASSQDLAGPVSYNEQFF. The CDR3 bases are TGTGCCAGCAGCCAAGATCTAGCGGGCCCTGTCTCCTACAATGAGCAGTTCTTC.

The chain recombines TRBV29-1 with TRBJ1-4; possible D gene TRBD1, 5 bases. The germline CDR1 and CDR2 sequences are SQVTM and ANQGSEA. This CDR3 is built from 13 residues. V gave up 5 bases and J gave up 7 bases, with 14 bases separating them. The CDR3 here is CSVPQGNSEKLFF. CDR3 nucleotides: TGCAGCGTTCCCCAGGGTAACAGTGAAAAACTGTTTTTT.

This chain links TRBV6-1 with TRBJ2-7, with a tentative D call TRBD1 (6 bases). The V end was cut by 3 bases, the J end by 4 bases, with 16 bases between. CDR1 and CDR2 from the germline V gene are MNHNS and SASEGT. The CDR3 is made up of 15 amino acids. The CDR3 region is CASSEQLGGQYEQYF. DNA of the CDR3: TGTGCCAGCAGTGAGCAACTTGGGGGACAATACGAGCAGTACTTC.

This clonotype showed up just a few times. This sequence joins TRBV7-2 and TRBJ2-5, with unresolved D. The V gene's germline CDR1 is SGHTA and CDR2 FQGNSA. V lost 1 base, J lost 7 bases, and 13 bases lay in between. There are 14 residues in the CDR3. The DNA for the CDR3 is TGTGCCAGCAGCTTAGGTTCGGGCGGTGGGACCCAGTACTTC. Protein product: CASSLGSGGGTQYF. The full variable domain, its missing parts supplied by reference TRBV7-2 and TRBJ2-5, is GAGVSQSPSNKVTEKGKDVELRCDPISGHTALYWYRQSLGQGLEFLIYFQGNSAPDKSGLPSDRFSAERTGGSVSTLTIQRTQQEDSAVYLCASSLGSGGGTQYFGPGTRLLVL.

This clonotype has more than one count but fewer than ten. The chain couples TRBV5-1 to TRBJ1-1; D is ambiguous. V was cut by 6 bases and J by 6 bases, with 15 bases left in between. Germline lookup yields CDR1 SGHRS and CDR2 YFSETQ. CDR3 size: 13 residues. CDR3 in amino acids: CASTPTPGAEAFF. The CDR3 DNA follows: TGCGCCAGCACCCCTACCCCGGGCGCTGAAGCTTTCTTT.

The chain has TRBV5-1 and TRBJ2-5; D is uncertain. Trimming took off 4 bases at V and 4 bases at J, with 14 bases between the two ends. The germline V gene has CDR1 SGHRS and CDR2 YFSETQ. The CDR3 length is 14 residues. The CDR3 coding sequence is TGCGCCAGCAGCCCCGCCTCAGGAGTAGAGACCCAGTACTTC. This codes for CASSPASGVETQYF. The variable domain in full, completed from reference TRBV5-1 and TRBJ2-5, reads KAGVTQTPRYLIKTRGQQVTLSCSPISGHRSVSWYQQTPGQGLQFLFEYFSETQRNKGNFPGRFSGRQFSNSRSEMNVSTLELGDSALYLCASSPASGVETQYFGPGTRLLVL.

The J gene is TRBJ2-7, the V gene TRBV7-9; perhaps D is TRBD1 or TRBD2 (7 bases each). The CDR3 has 14 residues. Germline CDR1 and CDR2: SEHNR and FQNEAQ (reference sequence). V lost 6 bases and J lost 4, with 16 bases in between. The CDR3 loop reads CASRKGAGVYEQYF. Written as DNA, the CDR3 is TGTGCCAGCAGAAAGGGGGCGGGAGTGTACGAGCAGTACTTC.

This clonotype turned up a few times. The chain links TRBV28 to TRBJ2-2; D gene unclear. CDR3 length equals 14 residues. Germline V gives CDR1 MDHEN, CDR2 SYDVKM. V lost 6 bases and J lost 1, with 9 bases in between. CDR3 nucleotides: TGTGCCAGCAGCTCCGATTGGAACACCGGGGAGCTGTTTTTT. Its translation is CASSSDWNTGELFF.

This clonotype has just a few counts. This chain uses TRBV20-1 with TRBJ1-1; a possible D gene is TRBD1 (6 bases). The CDR3 is 15 amino acids. The V end lost 0 bases, the J end lost 3 bases, and 14 bases lay between the germline ends. The germline V gene encodes CDR1 DFQATT and CDR2 SNEGSKA (reference sequence). CDR3 DNA sequence: TGCAGTGCTAGAGACGGGGGGCGAGGGGACACTGAAGCTTTCTTT. Protein sequence: CSARDGGRGDTEAFF.

A few counts support this clonotype. The V call is TRBV3-1, the J call TRBJ2-3; 8 bases match TRBD2. CDR3 length equals 16 residues. V lost 6 bases to trimming and J lost 11 bases; unmatched junction nucleotides: 19. Germline V gene lookup returns CDR1 LGHDT and CDR2 YNNKEL (reference sequence). CDR3: CASSYLGAGGPLGQYF. The CDR3 coding sequence is TGTGCCAGCAGTTACCTTGGGGCGGGAGGACCCCTCGGGCAGTATTTT.

The V and J genes are TRBV5-1 and TRBJ2-3, with a tentative D call TRBD2 (5 bases). Germline V gives CDR1 SGHRS, CDR2 YFSETQ. This CDR3 is 14 amino acids long. Trimming took off 5 bases at V and 0 bases at J, with 10 bases between the two ends. CDR3 coding DNA: TGCGCCAGCAGAACTAGGACTAGCACAGATACGCAGTATTTT. Protein product: CASRTRTSTDTQYF.

V usage is TRBV5-1 and J usage is TRBJ2-2, with 8 positions matching TRBD1. CDR3 length: 14 residues. From germline, CDR1 is SGHRS and CDR2 YFSETQ. J lost 6 bases, V lost 1 base, and 2 bases had no gene match. This CDR3 reads CASSLRQGPGELFF. In DNA form, the CDR3 reads TGCGCCAGCAGCTTGAGACAGGGGCCCGGGGAGCTGTTTTTT.

This clonotype was seen only a few times. The V call is TRBV5-1, the J call TRBJ2-5; D gene uncertain. The CDR3 runs to 14 residues. The V end was cut by 3 bases, the J end by 1 base, with 10 bases between. CDR1 and CDR2 (germline): SGHRS, YFSETQ. The chain's CDR3 is CASSSTAPQETQYF. CDR3 DNA: TGCGCCAGCAGCTCGACGGCCCCCCAAGAGACCCAGTACTTC.

The CDR3 DNA follows: TGCGCCAGCAGCCAAGATCCCGGGAGCTACGAGCAGTACTTC. Translated, it gives CASSQDPGSYEQYF. The V call is TRBV4-1, the J call TRBJ2-7, with D tentatively TRBD2 (6 bases). This CDR3 is built from 14 residues. V dropped 0 bases and J dropped 3 bases, with 9 bases sitting between them. Germline assignment: CDR1 MGHRA and CDR2 YSYEKL.

At least ten counts were recorded for this clonotype. The chain uses TRBV28 and TRBJ2-5, with TRBD2 identical over 10 bases. The ends lost 2 bases at V and 6 bases at J; junction bases unmatched: 6. CDR1 and CDR2 from the germline V gene are MDHEN and SYDVKM. This CDR3 has 15 residues. The CDR3 DNA is TGTGCCAGCAGTTTAGCCCTAGCGGGAGCAAAGACCCAGTACTTC. As protein: CASSLALAGAKTQYF.

The rearrangement uses TRBV7-9 and TRBJ2-1; D remains unclear. The V gene lost 5 bases and the J gene lost 5 bases, with 7 bases spanning the gap. The CDR3 spans 12 residues. Germline CDR1 and CDR2: SEHNR and FQNEAQ (reference sequence). The CDR3 region is CASSPRNNEQFF. The CDR3 DNA is TGTGCCAGCAGCCCCCGTAACAATGAGCAGTTCTTC.

This clonotype was detected only a few times. The chain joins TRBV20-1 to TRBJ2-3, with D perhaps matching TRBD2 (6 bases). Trimming shortened V by 6 bases and J by 5 bases, and 9 bases separated the two germline ends. Germline loops: CDR1 DFQATT, CDR2 SNEGSKA (reference sequence). CDR3 length: 11 amino acids. This chain's CDR3 is CSAREVDTQYF. The CDR3 nucleotides read TGCAGTGCAAGGGAGGTAGATACGCAGTATTTT.